These 27 T cell receptor beta chains were all obtained from the same sample, sequenced in a study of PD-1 blockade in classical Hodgkin lymphoma. Relapse after autologous stem cell transplantation occurred in every patient, and brentuximab vedotin exposure varied. The method was immunoSEQ multiplex PCR; TCRdb's version includes in-frame clones alone and lacks a portion of them. The table has almost 85,000 clones, 75% to 90% seen once. Sequencing used peripheral blood mononuclear cells (PBMCs), obtained at baseline. These receptors came from a human donor with classical Hodgkin lymphoma.

The chain recombines TRBV5-1 with TRBJ1-4, with a weak D call TRBD1 (5 bases). The CDR3 sequence is 15 residues long. Trimming cost V 5 bases and J 3 bases, with 14 bases left between them. Germline lookup yields CDR1 SGHRS and CDR2 YFSETQ. The CDR3 nucleotides read TGCGCCAGCAGTTCCGGCCGGGGGTCTAATGAAAAACTGTTTTTT. Protein: CASSSGRGSNEKLFF. The whole variable domain, filled in from reference TRBV5-1 and TRBJ1-4, reads KAGVTQTPRYLIKTRGQQVTLSCSPISGHRSVSWYQQTPGQGLQFLFEYFSETQRNKGNFPGRFSGRQFSNSRSEMNVSTLELGDSALYLCASSSGRGSNEKLFFGSGTQLSVL.

J is TRBJ1-2 and V is TRBV18; no reliable D call. V was cut by 1 base and J by 0 bases, with 9 bases left in between. Germline lookup yields CDR1 KGHSH and CDR2 LQKENI. This CDR3 is 15 amino acids long. The CDR3 sequence: CASSPQDRTNYGYTF. In DNA form, the CDR3 reads TGTGCCAGCTCACCACAGGACCGGACTAACTATGGCTACACCTTC. The full variable domain, in which reference TRBV18 and TRBJ1-2 provide the parts outside the CDR3, is NAGVMQNPRHLVRRRGQEARLRCSPMKGHSHVYWYRQLPEEGLKFMVYLQKENIIDESGMPKERFSAEFPKEGPSILRIQQVVRGDSAAYFCASSPQDRTNYGYTFGSGTRLTVV.

The chain is built from TRBV6-4 and TRBJ1-1, with D unresolved. Trimming took 4 bases from V and 1 from J, leaving 7 bases between them. The length of the CDR3 is 13 residues. Per the germline V gene, CDR1 is MRHNA and CDR2 is SNTAGT. The CDR3 bases are TGTGCCAGCAGTGCGAACCCGAACACTGAAGCTTTCTTT. Protein product: CASSANPNTEAFF.

The CDR3 DNA sequence: TGTGCCAGCAGCTTGTCGGGTCGGGGGACGCAGTATTTT. It encodes CASSLSGRGTQYF. V is TRBV5-8 and J is TRBJ2-3; tentatively, D is TRBD2 (6 bases). CDR1 is SGHTS and CDR2 is YDEGEE in the germline V gene. V was pared by 1 base and J by 9 bases, with 12 bases between. CDR3 size: 13 residues.

The rearrangement links TRBV27 to TRBJ2-3; TRBD2 matches 8 bases. The length of the CDR3 is 17 residues. J lost 3 bases, V lost 3 bases, and 11 bases had no gene match. Germline values: CDR1 MNHEY, CDR2 SMNVEV (reference sequence). CDR3 region: CASSFSAGTSLTDTQYF. The DNA for the CDR3 is TGTGCCAGCAGTTTTTCCGCCGGGACTAGTTTAACAGATACGCAGTATTTT.

J is TRBJ2-1 and V is TRBV13; 9 bases are shared with TRBD1. Trimming cost V 4 bases and J 5 bases; bases outside gene matches: 21. Germline V lookup: CDR1 PRHDT, CDR2 FYEKMQ (reference sequence). The CDR3 totals 20 residues. The CDR3 loop is CASSSQLRTGAFLQDNEQFF. DNA for the CDR3: TGTGCCAGCAGCTCCCAACTACGGACAGGGGCCTTCTTGCAGGACAATGAGCAGTTCTTC.

V usage is TRBV4-1 and J usage is TRBJ2-3; 14 bases align to TRBD2. CDR3 length equals 15 residues. The V gene end was trimmed by 4 bases and the J gene end by 7 bases; junction bases not matched to a gene: 4. Per the germline V gene, CDR1 is MGHRA and CDR2 is YSYEKL. Written as DNA, the CDR3 is TGCGCCAGCAGCCGACTAGCGGGAGGGCGGTATACGCAGTATTTT. Translating it yields CASSRLAGGRYTQYF.

The J gene is TRBJ2-7, the V gene TRBV6-5; the D is unclear. The CDR3 has 15 amino acids. The V and J ends lost 2 bases and 3 bases respectively, with 14 bases between them. CDR1 is MNHEY and CDR2 is SVGAGI in the germline V gene. The CDR3: CASSYEGRKGYEQYF. The CDR3 DNA follows: TGTGCCAGCAGTTACGAAGGAAGAAAGGGCTACGAGCAGTACTTC.

J is TRBJ1-1 and V is TRBV7-6; D not resolved. The ends were cut back, 4 bases at V and 2 bases at J, with 14 bases in the middle. CDR1 SGHVS and CDR2 FNYEAQ come from the germline V gene. The CDR3 has 15 amino acids. CDR3: CASSSPHGDNTEAFF. In DNA form, the CDR3 reads TGTGCCAGCAGCTCCCCCCACGGGGATAACACTGAAGCTTTCTTT.

The chain has TRBV4-1 and TRBJ1-5; weak D call: TRBD1 (6 bases). Germline V CDR1 and CDR2: MGHRA, YSYEKL. V was clipped by 1 base and J by 7 bases, with 11 bases between them. CDR3 length: 14 amino acids. CDR3: CASSQGTAGQPQHF. The CDR3 DNA follows: TGCGCCAGCAGCCAAGGGACAGCAGGCCAGCCCCAGCATTTT.

This clone was counted only a few times. The rearrangement links TRBV11-2 to TRBJ1-1, with D possibly being TRBD1 (5 bases). Germline V gives CDR1 SGHAT, CDR2 FQNNGV. With 5 bases removed from V and 5 bases from J, the gap between germline ends came to 18 bases. The CDR3 length is 15 residues. The CDR3 spells CASSPDSQRGTEAFF. CDR3 bases: TGTGCCAGCAGCCCAGACAGTCAACGAGGGACTGAAGCTTTCTTT.

This rearrangement joins TRBV6-4 to TRBJ2-2; 9 bases fit TRBD1. The V segment lost 10 bases and the J segment 2 bases; nucleotides outside the gene matches: 5. CDR1 is MRHNA, CDR2 SNTAGT, per germline. The CDR3 extends over 14 amino acids. The DNA for the CDR3 is TGTGCCACCCGGACAGGGGAAAACACCGGGGAGCTGTTTTTT. Translating it yields CATRTGENTGELFF.

The V gene is TRBV6-5, the J gene TRBJ1-5; TRBD1 matches at 8 bases. V lost 5 bases to trimming and J lost 2 bases; unmatched junction nucleotides: 2. Germline V gene sequence: CDR1 MNHEY, CDR2 SVGAGI. This CDR3 has 14 amino acids. The CDR3 loop reads CASSEDRGNQPQHF. The CDR3 DNA is TGTGCCAGCAGTGAGGACAGGGGCAATCAGCCCCAGCATTTT.

The genes are TRBV4-3 and TRBJ2-7; 8 bases fit TRBD1. V was pared by 0 bases and J by 5 bases, with 9 bases of the junction left unmatched. The CDR3 is 16 amino acids. Per the germline V gene, CDR1 is LGHNA and CDR2 is YSLEER. DNA for the CDR3: TGCGCCAGCAGCCAAGATGTAACAGGGGGTTGGGACGAGCAGTACTTC. It codes for CASSQDVTGGWDEQYF.

V gene TRBV5-6 combines with J gene TRBJ1-3; maybe TRBD1 (5 bases). The CDR3 has 14 amino acids. Germline CDR1 SGHDT, CDR2 YYEEEE. Trimming shortened V by 2 bases and J by 3 bases, and 9 bases separated the two germline ends. DNA for the CDR3: TGTGCCAGCAGCTTAGGGGCACATGGAAACACCATATATTTT. Its protein product is CASSLGAHGNTIYF.

A remark on this clone: Other DNA sequences of this sample code for an identical CDR3. The chain has TRBV5-5 and TRBJ1-5, with a possible D match to TRBD1 (5 bases). Trimming took off 4 bases at V and 2 bases at J, with 10 bases between the two ends. Germline CDR1 and CDR2: SGHKS and YYEKEE (reference sequence). The CDR3 extends over 14 amino acids. The DNA of the CDR3 is TGTGCCAGCAGCCTCAGGGATGGCAATCAGCCCCAGCATTTT. Translation: CASSLRDGNQPQHF.

The DNA of the CDR3 is TGTGCCAGCAGTTGGGGGCGGAACACTGAAGCTTTCTTT. Its protein product is CASSWGRNTEAFF. This sequence joins TRBV6-4 and TRBJ1-1, with D possibly matching TRBD1 (6 bases). In germline, CDR1 is MRHNA, CDR2 SNTAGT. Trimming removed 5 bases from V and 1 base from J, with 8 bases in between. CDR3 size: 13 residues.

The chain carries TRBV4-3 and TRBJ2-1; D is uncertain. Germline V gene lookup returns CDR1 LGHNA and CDR2 YSLEER. V dropped 2 bases and J dropped 0 bases, with 20 bases sitting between them. This CDR3 has 19 amino acids. CDR3 sequence (DNA): TGCGCCAGCAGCCAAAATCAGTGGGCTGAGGCGAGCTCCTACAATGAGCAGTTCTTC. It codes for CASSQNQWAEASSYNEQFF.

The J gene is TRBJ2-7, the V gene TRBV4-3; 7 bases fit TRBD2. Germline V gene data show CDR1 as LGHNA and CDR2 as YSLEER. This CDR3 is built from 15 residues. Trimming cost V 1 base and J 4 bases; bases outside gene matches: 7. The CDR3 sequence: CASSQGSAGQYEQYF. CDR3 coding DNA: TGCGCCAGCAGCCAAGGGTCAGCGGGGCAATACGAGCAGTACTTC.

This clone has only a few counts. The chain has TRBV2 and TRBJ2-7; weak D call: TRBD2 (6 bases). The CDR3 runs to 13 residues. Per germline, CDR1 SNHLY and CDR2 FYNNEI. Trimming took off 3 bases at V and 9 bases at J, with 15 bases between the two ends. The CDR3 DNA sequence: TGTGCCAGCAGTGAGCGGGAAGGACCGACGCAGTACTTC. Its translation is CASSEREGPTQYF.

The chain is built from TRBV30 and TRBJ2-1, with 9 positions matching TRBD1. V trimming: 0 bases; J trimming: 3 bases; junction bases outside the gene matches: 3. Germline V gives CDR1 GTSNPN, CDR2 SVGIG (reference sequence). There are 15 residues in the CDR3. CDR3 DNA sequence: TGTGCCTGGAGTGTACTGACAGGGGGCTACAATGAGCAGTTCTTC. This encodes CAWSVLTGGYNEQFF.

The chain employs TRBV5-1 and TRBJ2-5; D unresolved. The CDR3 is 11 amino acids. With 4 bases removed from V and 3 bases from J, the gap between germline ends came to 4 bases. Germline V lookup: CDR1 SGHRS, CDR2 YFSETQ. The CDR3 region is CASSGEETQYF. Written as DNA, the CDR3 is TGCGCCAGCAGCGGCGAAGAGACCCAGTACTTC.

The CDR3 sequence is CASSQNFGEQETQYF. DNA of the CDR3: TGCGCCAGCAGCCAAAATTTTGGGGAGCAAGAGACCCAGTACTTC. The rearrangement uses TRBV4-3 and TRBJ2-5; maybe TRBD2 (5 bases). V dropped 2 bases and J dropped 2 bases, with 12 bases sitting between them. The CDR3 extends over 15 amino acids. CDR1 is LGHNA, CDR2 YSLEER, per germline.

The gene calls are TRBV2 and TRBJ2-5; D gene ambiguous. The V gene's germline CDR1 is SNHLY and CDR2 FYNNEI. Trimming removed 0 bases at V and 2 bases at J, with 7 bases between. The CDR3 runs to 14 residues. CDR3: CASSEAQLQETQYF. The CDR3, as DNA: TGTGCCAGCAGTGAAGCGCAACTGCAAGAGACCCAGTACTTC.

This clone was detected a few times. The CDR3 region is CASSGGRGTEAFF. As DNA, the CDR3 is TGTGCCAGCAGCGGGGGCCGCGGCACTGAAGCTTTCTTT. V gene TRBV5-4 combines with J gene TRBJ1-1; weak D call: TRBD1 (6 bases). CDR1 and CDR2 from the germline V gene are SGHNT and YYREEE (reference sequence). This CDR3 has 13 amino acids. The V and J ends lost 4 bases and 4 bases respectively, with 11 bases between them.

The CDR3 region has the DNA TGTGCCAGTTCGAGGGACAGGGTGGGGCAAGAGACCCAGTACTTC. As protein: CASSRDRVGQETQYF. V is TRBV19 and J is TRBJ2-5; 9 bases agree with TRBD1. Germline V gives CDR1 LNHDA, CDR2 SQIVND (reference sequence). V trimming: 8 bases; J trimming: 2 bases; junction bases outside the gene matches: 9. This CDR3 spans 15 amino acids. The full variable domain, completed using reference TRBV19 and TRBJ2-5, is DGGITQSPKYLFRKEGQNVTLSCEQNLNHDAMYWYRQDPGQGLRLIYYSQIVNDFQKGDIAEGYSVSREKKESFPLTVTSAQKNPTAFYLCASSRDRVGQETQYFGPGTRLLVL.

The rearrangement links TRBV6-5 to TRBJ1-2, with a possible D match to TRBD1 (5 bases). CDR3 size: 13 residues. V lost 5 bases to trimming and J lost 3 bases, with 10 bases between them. Germline CDR1 is MNHEY and CDR2 is SVGAGI. The CDR3: CASSIRVHYGYTF. For the CDR3, the DNA is TGTGCCAGCAGTATCAGGGTTCACTATGGCTACACCTTC.